These 10 T cell receptor beta chains were all obtained from the same sample, sequenced in a study of T cell responses to AZD1222 COVID-19 vaccine. Using immunoSEQ multiplex PCR, the repertoire was profiled, and TCRdb retains in-frame clones only, with some absent. The table records about 140,000 clones, 80% to 95% of them present only once. The sequencing used peripheral blood, collected 28 days after the second AZD1222 dose. All receptors derive from an adult who received the AZD1222 COVID-19 vaccine.

The chain links TRBV11-2 to TRBJ2-3, with D uncertain. The germline gives CDR1 SGHAT, CDR2 FQNNGV. With 4 bases removed from V and 0 bases from J, the gap between germline ends came to 5 bases. The CDR3 runs 13 residues. CDR3 DNA sequence: TGTGCCAGCAGCTCCCCGAGCACAGATACGCAGTATTTT. Its translation: CASSSPSTDTQYF.

This sequence joins TRBV6-2 or TRBV6-3 and TRBJ1-5, with D unclear. Germline V lookup: CDR1 MNHEY, CDR2 SVGEGT. V dropped 2 bases and J dropped 3 bases, with 14 bases sitting between them. The CDR3 is made up of 16 amino acids. CDR3 sequence: CASSYGLSYDNQPQHF. The CDR3 DNA is TGTGCCAGCAGTTACGGCCTGAGTTACGACAATCAGCCCCAGCATTTT.

The V and J genes are TRBV10-3 and TRBJ1-2; D is undetermined. V lost 3 bases and J 6 bases, leaving 11 bases between the germline ends. This CDR3 region has 13 residues. Germline CDR1 and CDR2: ENHRY and SYGVKD. The CDR3 region has the DNA TGTGCCATCAGTGAAGCGGTTAGCGATGGCTACACCTTC. Encoded protein: CAISEAVSDGYTF.

This clone has just one count. The rearrangement joins TRBV11-2 to TRBJ2-7, with 8 nucleotides matching TRBD1. Germline assignment: CDR1 SGHAT and CDR2 FQNNGV. Trimming at V came to 3 bases and at J to 0 bases, leaving 7 bases not matched to a gene. CDR3 length: 16 residues. The CDR3 protein is CASSLGRDRISYEQYF. As DNA, the CDR3 is TGTGCCAGCAGCTTGGGCCGGGACAGGATCTCCTACGAGCAGTACTTC.

This CDR3 reads CASSPSASNQPQHF. The CDR3 DNA reads TGTGCCAGCAGCCCCTCGGCTAGCAATCAGCCCCAGCATTTT. The rearrangement joins TRBV7-2 to TRBJ1-5; the D is unclear. Trimming left V 5 bases short and J 0 bases short, with 8 bases between. The germline gives CDR1 SGHTA, CDR2 FQGNSA. The CDR3 has 14 amino acids.

The chain recombines TRBV11-2 with TRBJ1-1; D may be TRBD1 (5 bases). V gave up 1 base and J gave up 2 bases, with 11 bases separating them. The CDR3 runs to 15 residues. Per the germline V gene, CDR1 is SGHAT and CDR2 is FQNNGV. For the CDR3, the DNA is TGTGCCAGCAGCTTAGCTTGGCAGGGAAACACTGAAGCTTTCTTT. Its translation is CASSLAWQGNTEAFF.

In DNA, the CDR3 is TGTGCCATCAGCGGACAGGGTCTGGAAGAGACCCAGTACTTC. This translates into CAISGQGLEETQYF. The chain recombines TRBV10-3 with TRBJ2-5, with 8 positions matching TRBD1. The CDR3 loop spans 14 amino acids. Germline V gives CDR1 ENHRY, CDR2 SYGVKD. The V and J ends lost 6 bases and 3 bases, in that order; junction bases with no gene match: 6.

V and J are TRBV18 and TRBJ2-3, with TRBD2 identical over 8 bases. Unmatched junction bases numbered 5, after V lost 0 bases and J lost 6 bases. The CDR3 has 15 amino acids. In germline, CDR1 is KGHSH, CDR2 LQKENI. CDR3 in DNA: TGTGCCAGCTCACCACCGGGACTAGGACGGGATACGCAGTATTTT. It specifies CASSPPGLGRDTQYF.

The sample holds a few counts of this clone. The J gene is TRBJ2-7, the V gene TRBV6-2 or TRBV6-3; 11 bases are a match to TRBD2. The J segment lost 1 base and the V segment lost 4 bases, leaving 3 bases of the junction unmatched. Germline V gene sequence: CDR1 MNHEY, CDR2 SVGEGT. This CDR3 contains 15 residues. CDR3 protein: CASSSGLAVSYEQYF. In DNA form, the CDR3 reads TGTGCCAGCAGTTCGGGACTAGCGGTATCCTACGAGCAGTACTTC.

The V call is TRBV19, the J call TRBJ2-2, with D tentatively TRBD2 (8 bases). V lost 8 bases and J 5 bases, leaving 18 bases between the germline ends. CDR1 and CDR2 from the germline V gene are LNHDA and SQIVND (reference sequence). CDR3 size: 15 residues. CDR3 residues: CASRQGPGGTGELFF. CDR3 nucleotide sequence: TGTGCCAGTCGACAGGGCCCGGGAGGGACCGGGGAGCTGTTTTTT.